A single T cell receptor (beta chain) is shown here with its context. This table comes from immunoSEQ multiplex PCR, and its TCRdb copy is limited to in-frame clones, with some not included. This table holds roughly 80,000 clones, 84% found once. The data stem from a study of blood T cell repertoires in COVID-19. The CDR3 is 16 amino acids. Germline-derived CDR1 and CDR2 are LNHDA and SQIVND (reference sequence). The junction had 2 bases not matched to a gene; V was cut back by 4 bases and J by 0 bases. The sequence was collected from a man aged 45-65 years with acute or convalescent COVID-19. The source material was peripheral blood. This chain links TRBV19 with TRBJ1-5, with 11 nucleotides matching TRBD1. In nucleotides, the CDR3 is TGTGCCAGTAGTACGGACAGGGGGCCTAGCAATCAGCCCCAGCATTTT. It codes for CASSTDRGPSNQPQHF.